This T cell receptor (beta chain) was retrieved from a study of T-cell reconstitution after alpha-beta-depleted transplantation in children. Many counts were recorded for this clonotype. The CDR3 extends over 14 amino acids. Trimming cost V 4 bases and J 13 bases; bases outside gene matches: 14. Germline lookup yields CDR1 SGHRS and CDR2 YFSETQ. The library targeted TCRbeta and was prepared with unique molecular identifiers. Via MiXCR, TCRdb re-called the PCR reads, giving one row per CDR3 protein. The table includes about 610,000 distinct CDR3 sequences, over 9.5% detected once. This chain links TRBV5-1 with TRBJ2-1, with TRBD2 identical over 7 bases. This TCR was recovered from a human donor who donated a stem cell graft to a child with acute myeloid leukemia. This specimen was PBMCs from the stem cell graft donor, taken from the stem cell graft. CDR3 nucleotide sequence: TGCGCCAGCAGCCCGGGGGAGGGCAGACTGGGTCAGTTCTTC. This encodes CASSPGEGRLGQFF.